Each of the 8 T cell receptor beta chains below was sequenced from the same sample in a study of T cell repertoires in cytomegalovirus infection. One entry per CDR3 protein results from TCRdb running MiXCR on the reads. The sample has 110,000 or so distinct CDR3 sequences, roughly 31% seen once; the top ten hold roughly two fifths. The antigens these receptors bind are not known. Here the sequenced sample was CD8+ T cells from cultured PBMCs, taken from culture after CMV antigen stimulation. These receptors were collected from a human donor in good health (CMV status not recorded). Some clones in this sample may be carry-over from other donors' samples.

This chain connects TRBV10-3 to TRBJ2-3, with D possibly matching TRBD2 (5 bases). CDR1 ENHRY and CDR2 SYGVKD come from the germline V gene. The CDR3 loop spans 18 amino acids. The V gene lost 3 bases and the J gene lost 3 bases, with 22 bases spanning the gap. CDR3 protein: CAISDPSQSGRPTDTQYF. The CDR3 nucleotides read TGTGCCATCAGTGACCCAAGTCAAAGCGGTAGGCCAACAGATACGCAGTATTTT.

A few counts support this clonotype. The CDR3 DNA reads TGTGCCAGCAGAGACGACAGGGGCTATAATTCACCCCTCCACTTT. It yields the protein CASRDDRGYNSPLHF. V and J are TRBV12-3 or TRBV12-4 and TRBJ1-6; TRBD1 matches at 8 bases. The junction had 4 bases not matched to a gene; V was cut back by 6 bases and J by 3 bases. This CDR3 is built from 15 residues.

This rearrangement joins TRBV20-1 to TRBJ2-7; D is undetermined. Germline CDR1 is DFQATT and CDR2 is SNEGSKA (reference sequence). The length of the CDR3 is 13 residues. V was cut by 3 bases and J by 0 bases, with 9 bases left in between. The CDR3 sequence: CSASRPSSYEQYF. The CDR3 DNA reads TGCAGTGCTAGTCGTCCGAGCTCCTACGAGCAGTACTTC.

The chain joins TRBV5-6 to TRBJ2-7; tentatively, D is TRBD2 (6 bases). The V gene lost 4 bases and the J gene lost 0 bases, with 14 bases spanning the gap. The CDR3 has 15 residues. Germline V gives CDR1 SGHDT, CDR2 YYEEEE. DNA for the CDR3: TGTGCCAGCAGCGTGGGACTTCTCACCTCCTACGAGCAGTACTTC. This encodes CASSVGLLTSYEQYF.

V usage is TRBV10-3 and J usage is TRBJ1-1; D gene ambiguous. The CDR3 has 13 residues. Germline loops: CDR1 ENHRY, CDR2 SYGVKD. The germline V and J ends were trimmed by 5 bases and 7 bases, with 14 bases remaining between them. CDR3 protein: CAISREWTVEAFF. Here the CDR3 DNA reads TGTGCCATCAGTCGGGAGTGGACCGTTGAAGCTTTCTTT.

The rearrangement uses TRBV7-8 and TRBJ2-4, with D perhaps matching TRBD2 (6 bases). V lost 5 bases to trimming and J lost 8 bases, with 10 bases between them. The CDR3 loop spans 12 amino acids. Germline values: CDR1 SGHVS, CDR2 FQNEAQ. The CDR3 sequence is CASSPGGDIQYF. CDR3 nucleotides: TGTGCCAGCAGCCCTGGAGGGGACATTCAGTACTTC.

The rearrangement uses TRBV12-3 or TRBV12-4 and TRBJ2-2; D is unclear. Between the trimmed V and J ends, which lost 5 bases and 3 bases, there was a span of 4 bases. The length of the CDR3 is 12 residues. CDR3 protein: CASSGYTGELFF. The CDR3 DNA follows: TGTGCCAGCAGTGGTTACACCGGGGAGCTGTTTTTT.

J is TRBJ2-2 and V is TRBV10-3, with TRBD1 identical over 9 bases. The CDR3 has 19 amino acids. V shed 2 bases, J shed 6 bases, and the junction held 16 bases outside the gene matches. The germline V gene has CDR1 ENHRY and CDR2 SYGVKD. CDR3: CAISEPNQPGQGWPGELFF. The DNA of the CDR3 is TGTGCCATCAGTGAGCCAAACCAACCGGGACAGGGATGGCCCGGGGAGCTGTTTTTT.